The rows below give T cell receptor beta chains drawn from one sample of a study of blood T cell repertoires in COVID-19. The table came from immunoSEQ multiplex PCR; TCRdb's copy has only in-frame clones and leaves some out. The data show more than 150,000 clones, around 94% seen once. Sequencing was carried out using peripheral blood. These receptors all stem from a man younger than 45 with COVID-19, enrolled during active disease. Both conserved end residues are part of each CDR3. D genes are given only for firm matches. Clone size appears in some rows only: once, few, many, or a class for an expanded clone.

clone size: .
D gene: TRBD2
V gene: TRBV5-1
J gene: TRBJ2-5
CDR3 DNA: TGCGCCAGCAGCTCCGGGACTAGCGCAGAGACCCAGTACTTC
CDR3 protein: CASSSGTSAETQYF

clone size: once
D gene: TRBD1
V gene: TRBV4-1
J gene: TRBJ2-2
CDR3 DNA: TGCGCCAGCAGCCAAGGGGACAGGGGTGGGACCGGGGAGCTGTTTTTT
CDR3 protein: CASSQGDRGGTGELFF

clone size: .
D gene: TRBD1
V gene: TRBV2
J gene: TRBJ2-6
CDR3 DNA: TGTGCCAGCAATCCGGACAGGGTCGGGGCCAACGTCCTGACTTTC
CDR3 protein: CASNPDRVGANVLTF

clone size: .
D gene: TRBD1
V gene: TRBV9
J gene: TRBJ1-2
CDR3 DNA: TGTGCCAGCAGCACAGACAGGGGGCATATCTATGGCTACACCTTC
CDR3 protein: CASSTDRGHIYGYTF

clone size: .
D gene: TRBD1
V gene: TRBV13
J gene: TRBJ1-2
CDR3 DNA: TGTGCCAGCAGGTTGGACAGGGACTATGGCTACACCTTC
CDR3 protein: CASRLDRDYGYTF

clone size: .
D gene: TRBD1
V gene: TRBV14
J gene: TRBJ2-2
CDR3 DNA: TGTGCCAGCAGCCAAGTGGGGACAGGGGGGACAACTAGGACCGGGGAGCTGTTTTTT
CDR3 protein: CASSQVGTGGTTRTGELFF

clone size: .
D gene: .
V gene: TRBV28
J gene: TRBJ2-2
CDR3 DNA: TGTGCCAGCAGTTCCCCTGGGGGCCCGAACACCGGGGAGCTGTTTTTT
CDR3 protein: CASSSPGGPNTGELFF

clone size: .
D gene: .
V gene: TRBV3-1/TRBV3-2
J gene: TRBJ1-1
CDR3 DNA: TGTGCCAGCAGGTATGGGGCAGACACCGAATTT
CDR3 protein: CASRYGADTEF

clone size: .
D gene: .
V gene: TRBV2
J gene: TRBJ1-1
CDR3 DNA: TGTGCCAGCAGTGCAGACAGGATGTCGAACACTGAAGCTTTCTTT
CDR3 protein: CASSADRMSNTEAFF

clone size: .
D gene: TRBD1
V gene: TRBV19
J gene: TRBJ1-5
CDR3 DNA: TGTGCCAGTAGTAATACAGGGGGTAATCAGCCCCAGCATTTT
CDR3 protein: CASSNTGGNQPQHF

clone size: .
D gene: .
V gene: TRBV3-1/TRBV3-2
J gene: TRBJ1-5
CDR3 DNA: TGTGCCAGCAGAGAAACCGGGGGGCAGCAGCATTTT
CDR3 protein: CASRETGGQQHF

clone size: .
D gene: TRBD2
V gene: TRBV6-5
J gene: TRBJ2-7
CDR3 DNA: TGTGCCAGCAGTTACGGGGAGGGTGGGGAGCAGTACTTC
CDR3 protein: CASSYGEGGEQYF

clone size: .
D gene: .
V gene: TRBV25-1
J gene: TRBJ2-1
CDR3 DNA: TGTGCCAGCAGTGAGTCCCCGGCAGGGTGGGCTGAGCAGTTCTTC
CDR3 protein: CASSESPAGWAEQFF

clone size: .
D gene: TRBD2
V gene: TRBV7-2
J gene: TRBJ2-5
CDR3 DNA: TGTGCCAGCAGCGGGGGGGGAAGAGAGACCCAGTACTTC
CDR3 protein: CASSGGGRETQYF

clone size: .
D gene: TRBD1
V gene: TRBV10-2
J gene: TRBJ1-2
CDR3 DNA: TGCGCCAGCGTAGGACAGGGGGCAGTTTATGGCTACACCTTC
CDR3 protein: CASVGQGAVYGYTF

clone size: .
D gene: TRBD2
V gene: TRBV9
J gene: TRBJ2-5
CDR3 DNA: TGTGCCAGCAGCGTTTTGGGACTACAAGAGACCCAGTACTTC
CDR3 protein: CASSVLGLQETQYF

clone size: .
D gene: .
V gene: TRBV15
J gene: TRBJ2-3
CDR3 DNA: TGTGCCACCAGCAGTGGACAGTTCACAGATACGCAGTATTTT
CDR3 protein: CATSSGQFTDTQYF

clone size: .
D gene: .
V gene: TRBV19
J gene: TRBJ2-5
CDR3 DNA: TGTGCCAGTAGTAGAGGGTTCGGCCTCCAAGAGACCCAGTACTTC
CDR3 protein: CASSRGFGLQETQYF

clone size: once
D gene: TRBD1
V gene: TRBV5-4
J gene: TRBJ1-2
CDR3 DNA: TGTGCCAGCAGCCCCGGACAGGATAACTATGGCTACACCTTC
CDR3 protein: CASSPGQDNYGYTF

clone size: .
D gene: .
V gene: TRBV2
J gene: TRBJ2-5
CDR3 DNA: TGTGCCAGCAGCCGCGGACAGCACCAAGAGACCCAGTACTTC
CDR3 protein: CASSRGQHQETQYF

clone size: .
D gene: TRBD2
V gene: TRBV10-1
J gene: TRBJ2-3
CDR3 DNA: TGCGCCAGCAGTGAGCCCGCACTAGCGGGGGTTCCCACAGATACGCAGTATTTT
CDR3 protein: CASSEPALAGVPTDTQYF

clone size: .
D gene: .
V gene: TRBV9
J gene: TRBJ2-1
CDR3 DNA: TGTGCCAGCAGCCCGAGACAGTATTACAATGAGCAGTTCTTC
CDR3 protein: CASSPRQYYNEQFF

clone size: .
D gene: .
V gene: TRBV5-5
J gene: TRBJ2-5
CDR3 DNA: TGTGCCAGCACCCTGCGCGGGGCGGGGACCCAGTACTTC
CDR3 protein: CASTLRGAGTQYF